The 18 T cell receptor beta chains presented below share a single source sample, sequenced in a study of cytomegalovirus exposure and HLA in healthy donors. The primer mix had 60 Vbeta and 13 Jbeta primers. TCRdb keeps only in-frame clones here, not all; method: immunoSEQ multiplex PCR. The table lists 46,000 or so clones, 55% to 75% of them singletons, with about 11% in the top ten. Sample: PBMCs. The source of these receptors is a man between 60 and 75 years old in good health and CMV-seropositive.

This chain connects TRBV2 to TRBJ1-2; 9 nucleotides line up with TRBD1. CDR1 is SNHLY and CDR2 is FYNNEI in the germline V gene. V lost 8 bases, J lost 4 bases, and 5 bases stayed unmatched. The CDR3 covers 13 residues. The CDR3 loop is CASLGTGSYGYTF. The CDR3 DNA is TGTGCCAGCTTGGGGACAGGGTCCTATGGCTACACCTTC.

The J gene is TRBJ2-1, the V gene TRBV19; TRBD2 matches at 10 bases. The length of the CDR3 is 15 residues. The V gene end was trimmed by 5 bases and the J gene end by 9 bases; junction bases not matched to a gene: 10. Germline loops: CDR1 LNHDA, CDR2 SQIVND (reference sequence). The CDR3 nucleotides read TGTGCCAGTAGTGCTACTAGCGGGAAGGGTCGTGAGCAGTTCTTC. This encodes CASSATSGKGREQFF.

The CDR3 bases are TGCGCCAGCAGCCAAGAGGCCTCTCAAGAGACCCAGTACTTC. It translates to CASSQEASQETQYF. This chain joins TRBV4-3 and TRBJ2-5; D gene unclear. V lost 0 bases and J 2 bases, leaving 7 bases between the germline ends. The CDR3 loop spans 14 amino acids. Germline assignment: CDR1 LGHNA and CDR2 YSLEER.

The rearrangement joins TRBV7-9 to TRBJ1-1; D might be TRBD1 (6 bases). Looked up from germline, CDR1 is SEHNR and CDR2 is FQNEAQ (reference sequence). Trimming took 3 bases from V and 5 from J, leaving 16 bases between them. The CDR3 is 15 residues long. CDR3 region: CASSFLDRPVTEAFF. DNA for the CDR3: TGTGCCAGCAGCTTCCTGGACAGACCGGTTACTGAAGCTTTCTTT. Based on the CDR3 plus reference TRBV7-9 and TRBJ1-1, the full variable domain is DTGVSQNPRHKITKRGQNVTFRCDPISEHNRLYWYRQTLGQGPEFLTYFQNEAQLEKSRLLSDRFSAERPKGSFSTLEIQRTEQGDSAMYLCASSFLDRPVTEAFFGQGTRLTVV.

The V and J genes are TRBV25-1 and TRBJ2-5; D gene uncertain. V was cut by 1 base and J by 2 bases, with 11 bases left in between. The CDR3 loop spans 15 amino acids. Germline loops: CDR1 MGHDK, CDR2 SYGVNS. The CDR3 loop is CASSESTDPQETQYF. The CDR3, as DNA: TGTGCCAGCAGTGAATCAACAGACCCACAAGAGACCCAGTACTTC.

This sequence joins TRBV4-2 and TRBJ2-3; 7 nucleotides match TRBD2. Germline trimming cut 7 bases from V and 4 bases from J; bases unmatched to any gene: 14. CDR3 length: 16 amino acids. The germline CDR1 and CDR2 sequences are LGHNA and YNFKEQ. The CDR3 here is CASTRLAGVSADTQYF. Written as DNA, the CDR3 is TGTGCCAGCACCCGACTAGCTGGGGTTTCCGCAGATACGCAGTATTTT.

The chain is built from TRBV7-2 and TRBJ1-4, with D possibly being TRBD1 (5 bases). CDR3 size: 13 residues. The V end lost 5 bases, the J end lost 7 bases, and 11 bases lay between the germline ends. CDR1 SGHTA and CDR2 FQGNSA come from the germline V gene. CDR3 sequence (DNA): TGTGCCAGCAGCCTTATCACAGGTGAAAAACTGTTTTTT. Amino acid sequence: CASSLITGEKLFF.

V gene TRBV7-2 combines with J gene TRBJ2-2; D uncertain. Germline values: CDR1 SGHTA, CDR2 FQGNSA. V was cut by 4 bases and J by 6 bases, with 6 bases left in between. This CDR3 is built from 12 residues. The CDR3 DNA reads TGTGCCAGCAGCTCCTTTGCCGGGGAGCTGTTTTTT. Translated, it gives CASSSFAGELFF.

There are a few counts of this clone. V gene TRBV28 combines with J gene TRBJ1-1; D remains unclear. The ends were cut back, 1 base at V and 5 bases at J, with 11 bases in the middle. This CDR3 is built from 14 residues. From germline, CDR1 is MDHEN and CDR2 SYDVKM. The CDR3 nucleotides read TGTGCCAGCAGTTTATCGGGAGGGAGTACTGAAGCTTTCTTT. Protein product: CASSLSGGSTEAFF.

The V call is TRBV4-2, the J call TRBJ2-7, with TRBD2 matching 14 bases. V lost 3 bases, J lost 3 bases, and 1 base stayed unmatched. The CDR3 is made up of 15 amino acids. Per germline, CDR1 LGHNA and CDR2 YNFKEQ. CDR3 nucleotides: TGTGCCAGCAGCCATGGGACTAGCGGGAGCTACGAGCAGTACTTC. Translating it yields CASSHGTSGSYEQYF.

The J gene is TRBJ2-7, the V gene TRBV5-1, with 12 nucleotides matching TRBD1. The J segment lost 4 bases and the V segment lost 0 bases, leaving 2 bases of the junction unmatched. The length of the CDR3 is 15 residues. Germline V lookup: CDR1 SGHRS, CDR2 YFSETQ. The CDR3 region is CASSLVGQGAYEQYF. CDR3 bases: TGCGCCAGCAGCTTGGTGGGACAGGGGGCTTACGAGCAGTACTTC. Full variable domain (outside the CDR3, taken from reference TRBV5-1 and TRBJ2-7): KAGVTQTPRYLIKTRGQQVTLSCSPISGHRSVSWYQQTPGQGLQFLFEYFSETQRNKGNFPGRFSGRQFSNSRSEMNVSTLELGDSALYLCASSLVGQGAYEQYFGPGTRLTVT.

The CDR3 coding sequence is TGTGCCAGCAGCGTCCGGGGGATACCCTACAATGAGCAGTTCTTC. This encodes CASSVRGIPYNEQFF. The rearrangement joins TRBV9 to TRBJ2-1, with D possibly TRBD2 on 6 matching bases. CDR3 length equals 15 residues. The germline V gene has CDR1 SGDLS and CDR2 YYNGEE. Trimming removed 2 bases from V and 2 bases from J, with 11 bases in between.

This clone has more than one count but fewer than ten. The rearrangement links TRBV5-6 to TRBJ2-1; tentatively, D is TRBD2 (5 bases). This CDR3 is built from 16 residues. V lost 2 bases, J lost 1 base, and 13 bases lay in between. Per the germline V gene, CDR1 is SGHDT and CDR2 is YYEEEE. CDR3 amino acids: CASSFPGKDSYNEQFF. Here the CDR3 DNA reads TGTGCCAGCAGCTTCCCCGGGAAAGATTCCTACAATGAGCAGTTCTTC.

The table lists this clone with a count of one. This chain links TRBV2 with TRBJ1-4, with D tentatively TRBD1 (6 bases). CDR1 is SNHLY, CDR2 FYNNEI, per germline. V was cut by 5 bases and J by 2 bases, with 15 bases left in between. This CDR3 comprises 16 residues. The DNA for the CDR3 is TGTGCCAGCAGTCAGACAGGAGCCAGGACTAATGAAAAACTGTTTTTT. Residues: CASSQTGARTNEKLFF.

This chain joins TRBV27 and TRBJ2-1; TRBD2 might be the D (6 bases). CDR1 is MNHEY and CDR2 is SMNVEV in the germline V gene (reference sequence). The CDR3 runs 13 residues. The V end was cut by 8 bases, the J end by 6 bases, with 14 bases between. The CDR3 sequence is CASGLAKRNEQFF. As DNA, the CDR3 is TGTGCCAGCGGGCTAGCGAAACGCAATGAGCAGTTCTTC.

The genes are TRBV5-1 and TRBJ1-4, with a tentative D call TRBD1 (5 bases). Germline-derived CDR1 and CDR2 are SGHRS and YFSETQ. Trimming took off 2 bases at V and 6 bases at J, with 20 bases between the two ends. The CDR3 has 17 amino acids. Here the CDR3 reads CASSFTGYEISDEKLFF. CDR3 DNA sequence: TGCGCCAGCAGCTTTACAGGTTATGAAATTTCCGATGAAAAACTGTTTTTT.

The chain recombines TRBV28 with TRBJ2-1, with 9 bases aligning to TRBD1. V shed 4 bases, J shed 4 bases, and the junction held 5 bases outside the gene matches. The germline V gene encodes CDR1 MDHEN and CDR2 SYDVKM. The CDR3 length is 15 residues. The DNA for the CDR3 is TGTGCCAGCAGTTCCGGCGGACAGGGGTACAATGAGCAGTTCTTC. This codes for CASSSGGQGYNEQFF.

The V call is TRBV7-9, the J call TRBJ2-1; 10 nucleotides align to TRBD2. The germline V gene has CDR1 SEHNR and CDR2 FQNEAQ (reference sequence). CDR3 length: 18 amino acids. V trimming: 4 bases; J trimming: 1 base; junction bases outside the gene matches: 10. CDR3 nucleotide sequence: TGTGCCAGCAGCTCATCCGCACTAGCGGGGACATCCTACAATGAGCAGTTCTTC. Translating gives CASSSSALAGTSYNEQFF. Using reference TRBV7-9 and TRBJ2-1 for the parts outside the CDR3, the full variable domain is DTGVSQNPRHKITKRGQNVTFRCDPISEHNRLYWYRQTLGQGPEFLTYFQNEAQLEKSRLLSDRFSAERPKGSFSTLEIQRTEQGDSAMYLCASSSSALAGTSYNEQFFGPGTRLTVL.